Described below is a single T cell receptor beta chain sequence and its context. Its antigen is as yet unknown. These data come from a study of T cell responses to AZD1222 COVID-19 vaccine. Sequencing was performed with immunoSEQ multiplex PCR; in TCRdb, only in-frame clones are kept and a portion is missing. The table lists 110,000 or so clones, 88% of them singletons. General observations from the study: Donors in the cohort were predominantly white British and more often female, and clonal diversity was possibly underestimated.

The V gene end was trimmed by 10 bases and the J gene end by 8 bases; junction bases not matched to a gene: 2. Germline assignment: CDR1 ENHRY and CDR2 SYGVKD. The CDR3 loop spans 12 amino acids. The source was peripheral blood, collected 28 days after the second AZD1222 dose. The origin of this receptor is an adult who received the AZD1222 COVID-19 vaccine. This chain connects TRBV10-3 to TRBJ1-6, with 10 bases that match TRBD1. CDR3 sequence: CATGQGDSPLHF. CDR3 coding DNA: TGTGCCACCGGACAGGGGGATTCACCCCTCCACTTT.